This is a list of T cell receptor beta chains from one sample in a study of T-cell memory formation after mild COVID-19. One entry per CDR3 protein results from TCRdb running MiXCR on the 5' RACE reads. The repertoire consists of tens of thousands of distinct CDR3 sequences, with approximately 23% occurring once and the leading ten covering about 40%. Input material: PBMCs or a T cell subset sorted from them (not recorded which). All receptors derive from a man between 18 and 35 years old who had mild COVID-19 (a few samples of this study predate the infection). Cell type and time point are not known. Each CDR3 is given with its conserved first and last residue. Fields, in order: V gene, D gene, J gene, clone size, CDR3 DNA, CDR3 protein. D genes are given only for firm matches. Part of the rows lack a size; the others show once, few, many or a class for expanded clones.

v_call: TRBV20-1; d_call: .; j_call: TRBJ2-1; clone_size: .; cdr3_nt: TGCAGTGCCCGCCGGCCCTCGGGAAATGAGCAGTTCTTC; cdr3_aa: CSARRPSGNEQFF
v_call: TRBV12-3/TRBV12-4; d_call: .; j_call: TRBJ1-1; clone_size: .; cdr3_nt: TGTGCCAGCAGTTTTTTGGGCACTGAAGCTTTCTTT; cdr3_aa: CASSFLGTEAFF
v_call: TRBV7-2; d_call: .; j_call: TRBJ2-2; clone_size: .; cdr3_nt: TGTGCCAGCAGTCAAACCCTTACTGGGACCGGGGAGCTGTTTTTT; cdr3_aa: CASSQTLTGTGELFF
v_call: TRBV30; d_call: .; j_call: TRBJ1-2; clone_size: .; cdr3_nt: TGTGCCTGGAGGTTGGGGACCGGCTACACCTTC; cdr3_aa: CAWRLGTGYTF
v_call: TRBV6-5; d_call: TRBD2; j_call: TRBJ2-5; clone_size: few; cdr3_nt: TGTGCCAGCAGCTCTGGACTAGCGGGGACAAGAGAGGCCCAGTACTTC; cdr3_aa: CASSSGLAGTREAQYF
v_call: TRBV7-9; d_call: .; j_call: TRBJ2-1; clone_size: few; cdr3_nt: TGTGCCAGCAGCTCTCCAACGGGGGGCCACAATGAGCAGTTCTTC; cdr3_aa: CASSSPTGGHNEQFF
v_call: TRBV29-1; d_call: TRBD2; j_call: TRBJ2-7; clone_size: .; cdr3_nt: TGCAGCGTAGCCGGGACTAGCGGCTACGAGCAGTACTTC; cdr3_aa: CSVAGTSGYEQYF
v_call: TRBV7-9; d_call: .; j_call: TRBJ2-7; clone_size: few; cdr3_nt: TGTGCCAGCAGCCCTAAGGGGGACGAGCAGTACTTC; cdr3_aa: CASSPKGDEQYF
v_call: TRBV30; d_call: .; j_call: TRBJ2-7; clone_size: .; cdr3_nt: TGTGCCGGGACCAGGCCGGAGAAATACGAGCAGTACTTC; cdr3_aa: CAGTRPEKYEQYF
v_call: TRBV7-2; d_call: .; j_call: TRBJ2-5; clone_size: .; cdr3_nt: TGTGCCAGCAGCCTAGGTTGGGCGTCGGAAGAGACCCAGTACTTC; cdr3_aa: CASSLGWASEETQYF
v_call: TRBV6-5; d_call: .; j_call: TRBJ2-3; clone_size: .; cdr3_nt: TGTGCCAGCAGTCTACAAAGCACAGATACGCAGTATTTT; cdr3_aa: CASSLQSTDTQYF
v_call: TRBV5-6; d_call: .; j_call: TRBJ1-1; clone_size: .; cdr3_nt: TGTGCCAGCAGCTTGGAGCCGGACAGGAACACTGAAGCTTTCTTT; cdr3_aa: CASSLEPDRNTEAFF
v_call: TRBV29-1; d_call: TRBD1; j_call: TRBJ2-1; clone_size: .; cdr3_nt: TGCAGCATCCGGACAGGCAACACCAATGAGCAGTTCTTC; cdr3_aa: CSIRTGNTNEQFF
v_call: TRBV7-3; d_call: TRBD1; j_call: TRBJ2-2; clone_size: .; cdr3_nt: TGTGCCAGCAGCTCGACAGGGAACGAGGAGGAGCTGTTTTTT; cdr3_aa: CASSSTGNEEELFF
v_call: TRBV9; d_call: .; j_call: TRBJ2-5; clone_size: .; cdr3_nt: TGTGCCAGCAGCGTAGGAGGGGAGGAGACCCAGTACTTC; cdr3_aa: CASSVGGEETQYF
v_call: TRBV4-1; d_call: .; j_call: TRBJ2-7; clone_size: .; cdr3_nt: TGCGCCAGCAGCCCTCAGTGGATGGGGGCGGACGAGCAGTACTTC; cdr3_aa: CASSPQWMGADEQYF
v_call: TRBV12-3/TRBV12-4; d_call: TRBD1; j_call: TRBJ2-7; clone_size: .; cdr3_nt: TGTGCCAGCAGTCCGGGTACAGGGGGCGCCCAGGTGGTATCCTACGAGCAGTACTTC; cdr3_aa: CASSPGTGGAQVVSYEQYF
v_call: TRBV4-3; d_call: .; j_call: TRBJ2-6; clone_size: few; cdr3_nt: TGCGCCAGCAGCCAAGAACCACCTGGGGCCAACGTCCTGACTTTC; cdr3_aa: CASSQEPPGANVLTF
v_call: TRBV7-2; d_call: TRBD1; j_call: TRBJ2-3; clone_size: few; cdr3_nt: TGTGCCAGCAGCACCGGACAGGGGCCAGATACGCAGTATTTT; cdr3_aa: CASSTGQGPDTQYF
v_call: TRBV10-1; d_call: .; j_call: TRBJ2-3; clone_size: few; cdr3_nt: TGCGCCAGCAGTGACCACGAGTGGGGGGATACGCAGTATTTT; cdr3_aa: CASSDHEWGDTQYF
v_call: TRBV7-2; d_call: .; j_call: TRBJ1-1; clone_size: .; cdr3_nt: TGTGCCAGCAGCCAACAGGGTAGCGGGACTGAAGCTTTCTTT; cdr3_aa: CASSQQGSGTEAFF
v_call: TRBV29-1; d_call: .; j_call: TRBJ1-2; clone_size: .; cdr3_nt: TGCAGCGTTGAAAATCGGGGTGGCTACTATGGCTACACCTTC; cdr3_aa: CSVENRGGYYGYTF
v_call: TRBV4-1; d_call: TRBD2; j_call: TRBJ2-2; clone_size: few; cdr3_nt: TGCGCCAGCAGCCAAGTCGGGGGGGCTCACACCGGGGAGCTGTTTTTT; cdr3_aa: CASSQVGGAHTGELFF
v_call: TRBV5-1; d_call: TRBD1; j_call: TRBJ2-1; clone_size: .; cdr3_nt: TGCGCCAGCAGCTTGGACAGGGGGTGGTCCTACAATGAGCAGTTCTTC; cdr3_aa: CASSLDRGWSYNEQFF
v_call: TRBV7-6; d_call: .; j_call: TRBJ1-4; clone_size: .; cdr3_nt: TGTGCCAGCAGCTTAAGCCCTCACCCGGGCGGGGGGGAAAAACTGTTTTTT; cdr3_aa: CASSLSPHPGGGEKLFF
v_call: TRBV4-2; d_call: .; j_call: TRBJ1-1; clone_size: .; cdr3_nt: TGTGCCAGCAGCCAGGCGCTTGATGCGAACACTGAAGCTTTCTTT; cdr3_aa: CASSQALDANTEAFF
v_call: TRBV7-9; d_call: .; j_call: TRBJ1-4; clone_size: .; cdr3_nt: TGTGCCAGCAGCCTAGACGGGACATTTGAAAAACTGTTTTTT; cdr3_aa: CASSLDGTFEKLFF
v_call: TRBV7-6; d_call: TRBD2; j_call: TRBJ2-1; clone_size: once; cdr3_nt: TGTGCCAGCAGCCCCACTAGCGGGGGTTATGAGCAGTTCTTC; cdr3_aa: CASSPTSGGYEQFF
v_call: TRBV5-1; d_call: TRBD2; j_call: TRBJ2-1; clone_size: .; cdr3_nt: TGCGCCAGCAGCTTGGCGGGGGGGCAATACAATGAGCAGTTCTTC; cdr3_aa: CASSLAGGQYNEQFF
v_call: TRBV7-8; d_call: .; j_call: TRBJ2-3; clone_size: .; cdr3_nt: TGTGCCAGCAGTCCTCCCGGGGTAGCGGTATACACAGATACGCAGTATTTT; cdr3_aa: CASSPPGVAVYTDTQYF
v_call: TRBV12-3/TRBV12-4; d_call: .; j_call: TRBJ2-1; clone_size: many; cdr3_nt: TGTGCCAGCAGTTTCGAGGGAAATGAGCAGTTCTTC; cdr3_aa: CASSFEGNEQFF
v_call: TRBV5-1; d_call: .; j_call: TRBJ2-1; clone_size: few; cdr3_nt: TGCGCCAGCAGCTTGGATCAGTACAATGAGCAGTTCTTC; cdr3_aa: CASSLDQYNEQFF
v_call: TRBV7-9; d_call: .; j_call: TRBJ2-5; clone_size: few; cdr3_nt: TGTGCCAGCAGCTTAGCGCGTCCTAGTCTTTGGATTGAGACCCAGTACTTC; cdr3_aa: CASSLARPSLWIETQYF
v_call: TRBV6-5; d_call: .; j_call: TRBJ2-7; clone_size: few; cdr3_nt: TGTGCCAGCAGCCCCGGACGGACCTACGAGCAGTACTTC; cdr3_aa: CASSPGRTYEQYF
v_call: TRBV6-5; d_call: .; j_call: TRBJ2-3; clone_size: few; cdr3_nt: TGTGCCAGCAGCCCCCTAAGCGCAGATACGCAGTATTTT; cdr3_aa: CASSPLSADTQYF
v_call: TRBV7-9; d_call: .; j_call: TRBJ1-2; clone_size: .; cdr3_nt: TGTGCCAGCAGCTTAGAGCCACCTGTGACAGGAGGACCCTATGGCTACACCTTC; cdr3_aa: CASSLEPPVTGGPYGYTF
v_call: TRBV6-2/TRBV6-3; d_call: TRBD2; j_call: TRBJ2-5; clone_size: few; cdr3_nt: TGTGCCAGCGGGACTAGCGGGGCGGAGACCCAGTACTTC; cdr3_aa: CASGTSGAETQYF
v_call: TRBV7-6; d_call: .; j_call: TRBJ2-7; clone_size: .; cdr3_nt: TGTGCCAGCAGCTCTCCCGGACGGTCCTACGAGCAGTACTTC; cdr3_aa: CASSSPGRSYEQYF
v_call: TRBV7-6; d_call: .; j_call: TRBJ2-7; clone_size: .; cdr3_nt: TGTGCCAGCAGCCCACTCTCCTACGAGCAGTACTTC; cdr3_aa: CASSPLSYEQYF
v_call: TRBV24-1; d_call: .; j_call: TRBJ2-2; clone_size: .; cdr3_nt: TGTGCCACCAGGGACGGGGAGCTGTTTTTT; cdr3_aa: CATRDGELFF
v_call: TRBV7-9; d_call: .; j_call: TRBJ2-1; clone_size: .; cdr3_nt: TGTGCCAGTGTTGAAAGCGGACCATACAATGAGCAGTTCTTC; cdr3_aa: CASVESGPYNEQFF
v_call: TRBV7-3; d_call: TRBD2; j_call: TRBJ2-1; clone_size: many; cdr3_nt: TGTGCCAGCACGGCGGGGGGCTCCTACAATGAGCAGTTCTTC; cdr3_aa: CASTAGGSYNEQFF
v_call: TRBV6-6; d_call: .; j_call: TRBJ1-6; clone_size: .; cdr3_nt: TGTGCCAGCAGATGGGACGCCGGGGGCAATTCACCCCTCCACTTT; cdr3_aa: CASRWDAGGNSPLHF
v_call: TRBV7-9; d_call: TRBD1; j_call: TRBJ2-1; clone_size: .; cdr3_nt: TGTGCCAGCAGCTTAGGGGACAGCATCTATGAGCAGTTCTTC; cdr3_aa: CASSLGDSIYEQFF
v_call: TRBV7-2; d_call: .; j_call: TRBJ1-5; clone_size: few; cdr3_nt: TGTGCCAGCAGCTTAGAGGCGGGGCTCAATCAGCCCCAGCATTTT; cdr3_aa: CASSLEAGLNQPQHF
v_call: TRBV29-1; d_call: .; j_call: TRBJ2-2; clone_size: few; cdr3_nt: TGCAGCGTTATGGGGGCGCGAACCGGGGAGCTGTTTTTT; cdr3_aa: CSVMGARTGELFF
v_call: TRBV6-2/TRBV6-3; d_call: .; j_call: TRBJ1-3; clone_size: .; cdr3_nt: TGTGCCAGCGGATACTCTGGAAACACCATATATTTT; cdr3_aa: CASGYSGNTIYF
v_call: TRBV4-3; d_call: .; j_call: TRBJ1-2; clone_size: .; cdr3_nt: TGCGCCAGCAGCCAAGGTTTTTCAGGATGGACAGCAAACTATGGCTACACCTTC; cdr3_aa: CASSQGFSGWTANYGYTF
v_call: TRBV2; d_call: TRBD2; j_call: TRBJ2-5; clone_size: .; cdr3_nt: TGTGCCAGCAACAGCGGGGGGGCCGTCGACCAGTACTTC; cdr3_aa: CASNSGGAVDQYF
v_call: TRBV6-2/TRBV6-3; d_call: .; j_call: TRBJ2-5; clone_size: many; cdr3_nt: TGTGCCAGCAGTTACTCGAGGACCAGTAAGACCCAGTACTTC; cdr3_aa: CASSYSRTSKTQYF
v_call: TRBV19; d_call: .; j_call: TRBJ1-1; clone_size: many; cdr3_nt: TGTGCCAGTACCCCCGGGATTGGGGGCACTGAAGCTTTCTTT; cdr3_aa: CASTPGIGGTEAFF
v_call: TRBV7-9; d_call: .; j_call: TRBJ1-3; clone_size: .; cdr3_nt: TGTGCCAGCAGCTTAAAGGGAAGCTCTGGAAACACCATATATTTT; cdr3_aa: CASSLKGSSGNTIYF
v_call: TRBV7-3; d_call: .; j_call: TRBJ2-3; clone_size: few; cdr3_nt: TGTGCCAGCAGCTCGTTTCCCGGGGCTACAGATACGCAGTATTTT; cdr3_aa: CASSSFPGATDTQYF
v_call: TRBV29-1; d_call: .; j_call: TRBJ1-2; clone_size: .; cdr3_nt: TGCAGCGTTGAGGGGCGCTACACCTTC; cdr3_aa: CSVEGRYTF
v_call: TRBV15; d_call: .; j_call: TRBJ2-1; clone_size: .; cdr3_nt: TGTGCCACCAGCAGAGATCTAGGGGGGGCCTACAATGAGCAGTTCTTC; cdr3_aa: CATSRDLGGAYNEQFF